This T cell receptor (beta chain) was captured by sequencing in a study of shared clonotypes between healthy human individuals. Whole-study context: CD4 naive and memory got three plates each, CD8 naive two, CD8 memory one.

Germline V lookup: CDR1 SGHRS, CDR2 YFSETQ. The V end lost 0 bases, the J end lost 7 bases, and 6 bases lay between the germline ends. The CDR3 is 12 residues long. Adult donors, all healthy and HIV-negative, had no recent acute infections or vaccinations. Into CD45RA+ naive and CD45RA-negative memory subsets, the CD4+ cells were split. Sequenced by immunoSEQ multiplex PCR; TCRdb stores in-frame clones only, minus some. The data contain roughly 640,000 clones, about 74% of them singletons. The TCR sequence derives from a woman aged 30 to 39 in good health. Sequenced input: memory CD4+ T cells sorted from blood. The subset: CD45RA-negative fraction. This chain links TRBV5-1 with TRBJ2-3, with D unclear. The CDR3 DNA reads as TGCGCCAGCAGCTTGGCCTTCAATACGCAGTATTTT. It translates to CASSLAFNTQYF.